The 21 T cell receptor beta chains below come from one sample, sequenced in a study of T cells in Graves' hyperthyroidism and ophthalmopathy. Authors of the study amplified TCR beta CDR3 regions from RNA transcripts. Initially, a first-round RT-PCR of the TCR CDR3 employed the HTBI primer set. TCRdb fed the multiplex PCR reads into MiXCR, producing one record per CDR3 protein. The top ten hold 28% of the sample, which has approximately 380,000 distinct CDR3 sequences, about 14% seen once. Sequenced material: blood. The receptors derive from a man aged 45-60 years with Graves' ophthalmopathy.

The chain couples TRBV2 to TRBJ2-5; 7 nucleotides agree with TRBD1. Per the germline V gene, CDR1 is SNHLY and CDR2 is FYNNEI. V trimming: 4 bases; J trimming: 1 base; junction bases outside the gene matches: 6. The CDR3 extends over 15 amino acids. CDR3 sequence: CASSGGGTAQETQYF. For the CDR3, the DNA is TGTGCCAGCAGTGGAGGGGGCACAGCCCAAGAGACCCAGTACTTC.

This clonotype was seen more than once but under ten times. V usage is TRBV7-9 and J usage is TRBJ2-5; D is possibly TRBD1 (6 bases). This CDR3 has 15 residues. The V and J ends lost 8 bases and 5 bases respectively, with 21 bases between them. The germline V gene has CDR1 SEHNR and CDR2 FQNEAQ (reference sequence). The CDR3 spells CASHPGDTLLETQYF. CDR3 DNA: TGTGCCAGCCACCCAGGGGATACGCTTTTGGAGACCCAGTACTTC. The whole variable domain, remainder taken from reference TRBV7-9 and TRBJ2-5, is DTGVSQNPRHKITKRGQNVTFRCDPISEHNRLYWYRQTLGQGPEFLTYFQNEAQLEKSRLLSDRFSAERPKGSFSTLEIQRTEQGDSAMYLCASHPGDTLLETQYFGPGTRLLVL.

This clonotype was counted ten times or more. This chain uses TRBV14 with TRBJ2-7; D ambiguous. Germline CDR1 SGHDN, CDR2 FVKESK. There are 15 residues in the CDR3. V shed 0 bases and J shed 3 bases, with 12 bases lying between them. This CDR3 is CASSQEAIPLYEQYF. The DNA of the CDR3 is TGTGCCAGCAGCCAAGAAGCGATTCCTCTCTACGAGCAGTACTTC.

A remark on this clonotype: A read error is possible here, since a much larger clone lies one base away. The chain joins TRBV29-1 to TRBJ2-2; maybe TRBD2 (6 bases). The germline CDR1 and CDR2 sequences are SQVTM and ANQGSEA. This CDR3 spans 16 amino acids. In DNA, the CDR3 is TGCAGCGTTGAAGCAAGGGTAGGGAGAAACACCGGGGGGCTGTTTTTT. It translates to CSVEARVGRNTGGLFF.

The CDR3 loop is CASSIGTMGTDTQYF. The DNA for the CDR3 is TGTGCCAGTAGTATCGGGACGATGGGGACAGATACGCAGTATTTT. V is TRBV19 and J is TRBJ2-3; D may match TRBD1 or TRBD2 (5 bases each). CDR1 and CDR2 (germline): LNHDA, SQIVND (reference sequence). The CDR3 spans 15 residues. Trimming pared 3 bases from V and 3 bases from J, leaving 13 bases between.

The J gene is TRBJ2-2, the V gene TRBV5-1; D may correspond to TRBD1 or TRBD2 (5 bases each). V lost 1 base, J lost 6 bases, and 16 bases lay in between. The germline V gene encodes CDR1 SGHRS and CDR2 YFSETQ. The CDR3 extends over 16 amino acids. The CDR3 sequence is CASSLTGNLGAGELFF. The CDR3 DNA is TGCGCCAGCAGCTTGACGGGGAATTTAGGGGCCGGGGAGCTGTTTTTT. The variable domain in full, with the rest retrieved from reference TRBV5-1 and TRBJ2-2, is KAGVTQTPRYLIKTRGQQVTLSCSPISGHRSVSWYQQTPGQGLQFLFEYFSETQRNKGNFPGRFSGRQFSNSRSEMNVSTLELGDSALYLCASSLTGNLGAGELFFGEGSRLTVL.

Details on this clonotype: Being one base from a much bigger clone, this may be a read error. The rearrangement joins TRBV5-1 to TRBJ2-7; a weak D match, TRBD2 (6 bases). The J call may be mistaken, given a closer DNA end match to TRBJ2-1. Per germline, CDR1 SGHRS and CDR2 YFSETQ. The CDR3 covers 15 residues. CDR3 nucleotide sequence: TGCGCCAGCAGCTTGGTAACGGGAGCCCCCAACGAGCAGTTCTTC. It specifies CASSLVTGAPNEQFF.

In this sample, this clonotype turned up many times. This chain links TRBV2 with TRBJ2-7, with a tentative D call TRBD1 (5 bases). Germline V gives CDR1 SNHLY, CDR2 FYNNEI. The CDR3 extends over 14 amino acids. V was cut by 6 bases and J by 1 base, with 13 bases left in between. CDR3 DNA sequence: TGTGCCAGCAGGGCCGGGCCAGGGTCCTACGAGCAGTACTTC. This translates into CASRAGPGSYEQYF.

The V gene is TRBV7-9, the J gene TRBJ1-2, with 8 bases aligning to TRBD1. The CDR3 consists of 14 residues. The V gene's germline CDR1 is SEHNR and CDR2 FQNEAQ (reference sequence). V lost 6 bases and J lost 8; bases outside the gene matches: 11. CDR3 sequence: CASRPAGTGGGYTF. The CDR3 nucleotides are TGTGCCAGCAGACCCGCCGGGACAGGAGGGGGCTACACCTTC.

This clonotype was seen only a few times. DNA for the CDR3: TGTGCCAGCAGCCAAGCCCCGGGACTAGCCTACAATGAGCAGTTCTTC. It yields the protein CASSQAPGLAYNEQFF. The V and J genes are TRBV11-2 and TRBJ2-1, with 8 bases fitting TRBD2. V lost 5 bases, J lost 2 bases, and 8 bases stayed unmatched. This CDR3 contains 16 residues. Looked up from germline, CDR1 is SGHAT and CDR2 is FQNNGV.

There are many counts of this clonotype. The genes are TRBV20-1 and TRBJ2-5; 10 bases line up with TRBD2. The germline CDR1 and CDR2 sequences are DFQATT and SNEGSKA (reference sequence). V gave up 3 bases and J gave up 1 base; unmatched junction bases: 5. The CDR3 totals 15 residues. CDR3 nucleotide sequence: TGCAGTGCTAGGGGTAGCGGGGGGTTCCAAGAGACCCAGTACTTC. Translating it yields CSARGSGGFQETQYF.

This clonotype was counted ten times or more. The CDR3 DNA is TGTGCCAGCAGTCCAGGACTAAACTACAATGAGCAGTTCTTC. It specifies CASSPGLNYNEQFF. The chain links TRBV12-3 or TRBV12-4 to TRBJ2-1, with D perhaps matching TRBD2 (6 bases). The CDR3 spans 14 residues. The ends were cut back, 5 bases at V and 3 bases at J, with 11 bases in the middle.

Concerning this clonotype: Since a much larger clone is just one base distant, this may be a read error. This chain uses TRBV11-3 with TRBJ1-4, with D hard to call. CDR1 and CDR2 from the germline V gene are SGHNT and YENEEA. This CDR3 contains 13 residues. As DNA, the CDR3 is TGTGCCAGCAGCTTACTCCGTAATGAAAAACTGTCTTTT. As protein: CASSLLRNEKLSF. Supplemented by reference TRBV11-3 and TRBJ1-4, the full variable domain reads EAGVVQSPRYKIIEKKQPVAFWCNPISGHNTLYWYLQNLGQGPELLIRYENEEAVDDSQLPKDRFSAERLKGVDSTLKIQPAELGDSAVYLCASSLLRNEKLSFGSGTQLSVL.

This clonotype was seen only once. A clone one base away is much larger, so this may be a read error. The chain couples TRBV7-9 to TRBJ1-1; D possibly corresponds to TRBD1 (6 bases). The CDR3 runs to 13 residues. Germline CDR1 SEHNR, CDR2 FQNEAQ (reference sequence). The chain's CDR3 is CASSFGQNGEASF. CDR3 coding DNA: TGTGCCAGCAGCTTTGGACAGAATGGGGAAGCTTCCTTT.

This clonotype was counted between two and nine times. The gene calls are TRBV29-1 and TRBJ1-4; D perhaps matches TRBD1 (6 bases). Germline V gives CDR1 SQVTM, CDR2 ANQGSEA. The CDR3 runs to 14 residues. The germline V and J ends were trimmed by 1 base and 2 bases, with 8 bases remaining between them. The CDR3 bases are TGCAGCGTTGAAGGCACAGGGACTAATGAAAAACTGTTTTTT. It codes for CSVEGTGTNEKLFF.

This clonotype was observed at least ten times. This rearrangement joins TRBV5-1 to TRBJ2-1; 13 bases map to TRBD2. V lost 0 bases to trimming and J lost 0 bases; unmatched junction nucleotides: 12. Germline CDR1 reads SGHRS; CDR2 reads YFSETQ. This CDR3 region has 21 residues. CDR3 loop: CASSLGLLLAGGMSSYNEQFF. DNA of the CDR3: TGCGCCAGCAGCTTGGGATTGTTACTAGCGGGAGGGATGAGCTCCTACAATGAGCAGTTCTTC.

This clonotype was counted only a few times. The chain employs TRBV25-1 and TRBJ2-1; TRBD1 is a possible D gene (5 bases). Germline V gives CDR1 MGHDK, CDR2 SYGVNS. The CDR3 has 19 residues. V dropped 1 base and J dropped 6 bases, with 25 bases sitting between them. The CDR3 DNA is TGTGCCAGCAGTGAATGGTCTGAGGTTAAGGGGTTAGTTCGCAATGAGCAGTTCTTC. Encoded protein: CASSEWSEVKGLVRNEQFF.

This clonotype occurred many times. V usage is TRBV27 and J usage is TRBJ2-7; D is undetermined. Trimming left V 7 bases short and J 0 bases short, with 10 bases between. The CDR3 is made up of 13 amino acids. Germline lookup yields CDR1 MNHEY and CDR2 SMNVEV (reference sequence). CDR3 in amino acids: CASKATSSYEQYF. CDR3 nucleotide sequence: TGTGCCAGCAAAGCGACAAGCTCCTACGAGCAGTACTTC.

This clonotype has only a few counts. The chain links TRBV4-1 to TRBJ1-2; D unclear. The germline CDR1 and CDR2 sequences are MGHRA and YSYEKL. This CDR3 region has 14 residues. The ends were cut back, 0 bases at V and 8 bases at J, with 13 bases in the middle. The CDR3 DNA follows: TGCGCCAGCAGCCAAGACGTATTAGGGCAGGGCTACACCTTC. Translation gives CASSQDVLGQGYTF.

This clonotype appeared a few times. The chain has TRBV28 and TRBJ2-7; weak D call: TRBD1 (5 bases). Looked up from germline, CDR1 is MDHEN and CDR2 is SYDVKM. Deletions cut 10 bases from V and 0 bases from J, with 13 bases between. CDR3 length equals 13 residues. The CDR3 coding sequence is TGTGCCACCACCGAGGACACCTCCTACGAGCAGTACTTC. It specifies CATTEDTSYEQYF. Looking up the rest from reference TRBV28 and TRBJ2-7 gives the full variable domain: DVKVTQSSRYLVKRTGEKVFLECVQDMDHENMFWYRQDPGLGLRLIYFSYDVKMKEKGDIPEGYSVSREKKERFSLILESASTNQTSMYLCATTEDTSYEQYFGPGTRLTVT.

This clonotype was seen at least ten times. The rearrangement joins TRBV5-1 to TRBJ1-4; D ambiguous. The CDR3 is made up of 14 amino acids. Trimming stripped 0 bases from V and 5 bases from J, with 8 bases between. The germline V gene has CDR1 SGHRS and CDR2 YFSETQ. CDR3 bases: TGCGCCAGCAGCTTGGTGGGGATAAATGAAAAACTGTTTTTT. It is translated as CASSLVGINEKLFF.